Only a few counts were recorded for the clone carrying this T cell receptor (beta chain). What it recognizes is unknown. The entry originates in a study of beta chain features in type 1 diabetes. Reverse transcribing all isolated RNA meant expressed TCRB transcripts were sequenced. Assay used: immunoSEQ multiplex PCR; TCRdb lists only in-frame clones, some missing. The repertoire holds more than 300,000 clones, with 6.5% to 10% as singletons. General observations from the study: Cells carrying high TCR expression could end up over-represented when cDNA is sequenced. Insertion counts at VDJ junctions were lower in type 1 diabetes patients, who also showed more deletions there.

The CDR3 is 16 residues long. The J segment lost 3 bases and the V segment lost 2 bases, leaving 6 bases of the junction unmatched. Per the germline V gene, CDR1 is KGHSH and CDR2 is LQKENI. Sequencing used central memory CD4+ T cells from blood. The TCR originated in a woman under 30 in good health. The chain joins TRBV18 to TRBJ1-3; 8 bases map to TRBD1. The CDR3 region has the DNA TGTGCCAGCTCACCAGCGATACAGGGGGATGGAAACACCATATATTTT. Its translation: CASSPAIQGDGNTIYF.